A selection of T cell receptor beta chains follows, all from one sample in a study of T cell responses to AZD1222 COVID-19 vaccine. Repertoires were generated with immunoSEQ multiplex PCR, while TCRdb's copy carries only in-frame clones and drops some. The sample has about 110,000 clones, about 88% seen once. The source material was peripheral blood, sampled on day 0 of AZD1222 vaccination. Source of these receptors: an adult in good health. Each CDR3 is given with its conserved first and last residue. The D gene is left open where the match is weak. Clone size is stated in some rows and not others, as once, few, many or a class when expanded.

CDR3 length | D gene | J gene | clone size | V gene | CDR3 DNA | CDR3 protein
15 | NA | TRBJ1-3 | NA | TRBV29-1 | TGCAGCGTTGAAGATCGAGCCAACTCTGGAAACACCATATATTTT | CSVEDRANSGNTIYF
12 | TRBD1 | TRBJ1-3 | NA | TRBV6-5 | TGTGCCAGCGGTAGACAGGGGGACACCATATATTTT | CASGRQGDTIYF
13 | TRBD1 | TRBJ2-1 | NA | TRBV2 | TGTGCCAGCAGTGTGGGACAGGCCCACGAGCAGTTCTTC | CASSVGQAHEQFF
16 | TRBD1 | TRBJ2-2 | NA | TRBV11-2 | TGTGCCAGCAGCCCTCGACAGGGCGCGAACACCGGGGAGCTGTTTTTT | CASSPRQGANTGELFF
15 | TRBD1 | TRBJ2-7 | NA | TRBV5-1 | TGCGCCAGCAGCTTAGTGGGACAGGGGTCCCACGAGCAGTACTTC | CASSLVGQGSHEQYF
13 | NA | TRBJ2-3 | NA | TRBV30 | TGTGCCTGGAGTGTGAACCCGGCAGATACGCAGTATTTT | CAWSVNPADTQYF
18 | TRBD1 | TRBJ2-2 | NA | TRBV7-4 | TGTGCCAGCAGCTTAGGACCACAGGGGGTAAGGGTTTCCGGGGAGCTGTTTTTT | CASSLGPQGVRVSGELFF
15 | TRBD1 | TRBJ1-2 | NA | TRBV5-1 | TGCGCCAGCAGCCGGGGGGACAGTCACAACTATGGCTACACCTTC | CASSRGDSHNYGYTF
13 | NA | TRBJ2-7 | NA | TRBV18 | TGTGCCAGCTCATCCGTTTCTCTCTACGAGCAGTACTTC | CASSSVSLYEQYF
14 | NA | TRBJ1-5 | NA | TRBV2 | TGTGCCAGCAGAGGGTGGCAGGGCAATCAGCCCCAGCATTTT | CASRGWQGNQPQHF
15 | NA | TRBJ1-3 | NA | TRBV7-9 | TGTGCCAGCAGCGCACAGGGTGGCTCTGGAAACACCATATATTTT | CASSAQGGSGNTIYF
17 | TRBD1 | TRBJ1-4 | NA | TRBV4-2 | TGTGCCAGCAGCCTTCACTGGCCGGGACAGGGAGGAGAAAAACTGTTTTTT | CASSLHWPGQGGEKLFF
15 | TRBD1 | TRBJ1-4 | NA | TRBV5-1 | TGCGCCAGCAGCTTGGCCGGGACAGGGGGTGGAAAACTGTTTTTT | CASSLAGTGGGKLFF
15 | NA | TRBJ2-7 | NA | TRBV5-1 | TGCGCCAGCAGCCGCGACCGGGACTTCCCCTACGAGCAGTACTTC | CASSRDRDFPYEQYF
13 | TRBD1 | TRBJ1-2 | few | TRBV12-3/TRBV12-4 | TGTGCCAGCAAACTACAGGGGAGTAAAGGCTACACCTTC | CASKLQGSKGYTF
15 | NA | TRBJ2-6 | NA | TRBV5-4 | TGTGCCAGCAGCTTGGCCTCGGGGGGGGCCAACGTCCTGACTTTC | CASSLASGGANVLTF
12 | NA | TRBJ2-7 | NA | TRBV5-8 | TGTGCCAGCAGCTTGCGTACCTACGAGCAGTACTTC | CASSLRTYEQYF
13 | NA | TRBJ1-1 | NA | TRBV18 | TGTGCCAGCTCGCCTCACATGAACACTGAAGCTTTCTTT | CASSPHMNTEAFF
15 | NA | TRBJ1-3 | NA | TRBV3-1/TRBV3-2 | TGTGCCAGCAGCCAACAGACCATCTCTGGAAACACCATATATTTT | CASSQQTISGNTIYF
15 | NA | TRBJ2-7 | NA | TRBV19 | TGTGCCAGTAGTATTCCCGGGACACCCCCCTACGAGCAGTACTTC | CASSIPGTPPYEQYF
13 | NA | TRBJ2-7 | NA | TRBV19 | TGTGCCAGTAGTATAGTGCCAGGAGTCGAGCAGTACTTC | CASSIVPGVEQYF
15 | NA | TRBJ1-5 | NA | TRBV5-1 | TGCGCCAGCAGCCCCGAGGGGAATAGCAATCAGCCCCAGCATTTT | CASSPEGNSNQPQHF
15 | NA | TRBJ2-5 | few | TRBV5-1 | TGCGCCAGCAGCTTGGCCAACAGGGTCGAAGAGACCCAGTACTTC | CASSLANRVEETQYF
16 | TRBD1 | TRBJ1-3 | NA | TRBV5-1 | TGCGCCAGCAGCTTTATGACAGGGGAATCTGGAAACACCATATATTTT | CASSFMTGESGNTIYF
13 | TRBD2 | TRBJ2-5 | NA | TRBV18 | TGTGCCAGCTCACCTAGCGGGAAAGAGACCCAGTACTTC | CASSPSGKETQYF
13 | NA | TRBJ2-2 | NA | TRBV27 | TGTGCCAGCAGTCGTCAGGAAACCGGGGAGCTGTTTTTT | CASSRQETGELFF
16 | NA | TRBJ1-5 | NA | TRBV19 | TGTGCCAGTAGGCCCCGGGAGCAAGATAGCAATCAGCCCCAGCATTTT | CASRPREQDSNQPQHF
15 | TRBD1 | TRBJ1-3 | few | TRBV5-1 | TGCGCCAGCAGCGCCTCCCAGGGGGCTGTGGACACCATATATTTT | CASSASQGAVDTIYF
18 | TRBD1 | TRBJ1-4 | once | TRBV28 | TGTGCCAGCAGTTTTCTGACAGGGGATCAGGTTACTAATGAAAAACTGTTTTTT | CASSFLTGDQVTNEKLFF
15 | NA | TRBJ2-7 | NA | TRBV19 | TGTGCCAGTAAGAGTAACGGATGGGAATCCTACGAGCAGTACTTC | CASKSNGWESYEQYF
13 | NA | TRBJ1-5 | NA | TRBV2 | TGTGCCAGCAGTGGAGGGGGTAATCAGCCCCAGCATTTT | CASSGGGNQPQHF
14 | NA | TRBJ2-7 | NA | TRBV9 | TGTGCCAGCAGCGTAGTGGTAGCCAAGGACGAGCAGTACTTC | CASSVVVAKDEQYF
11 | NA | TRBJ1-1 | NA | TRBV30 | TGTGCCTGGAGTGATAGCACTGAAGCTTTCTTT | CAWSDSTEAFF
13 | TRBD1 | TRBJ1-5 | NA | TRBV14 | TGTGCCAGCAGCCGACAGGGCTCGGGGCCCCAGCATTTT | CASSRQGSGPQHF
12 | NA | TRBJ1-1 | NA | TRBV2 | TGTGCCAGCAGAGTCGGCGGACGGGTGGCTTTCTTT | CASRVGGRVAFF
14 | NA | TRBJ1-5 | few | TRBV6-5 | TGTGCCAGCACCGCCGGTGGGAGCAATCAGCCCCAGCATTTT | CASTAGGSNQPQHF
17 | TRBD2 | TRBJ2-3 | NA | TRBV15 | TGTGCCACCAGCTCCCCCCCACTAGCGGGAAACACAGATACGCAGTATTTT | CATSSPPLAGNTDTQYF
16 | NA | TRBJ2-2 | NA | TRBV10-3 | TGTGCCATCGGTCAGGGGGGGACTACGAACACCGGGGAGCTGTTTTTT | CAIGQGGTTNTGELFF
15 | TRBD1 | TRBJ2-3 | NA | TRBV5-1 | TGCGCCAGCAGCTTGGGGACAGGGACGCCAGATACGCAGTATTTT | CASSLGTGTPDTQYF
16 | NA | TRBJ2-1 | NA | TRBV9 | TGTGCCAGCAGCGTGAGGGAGGTCCCCCGTTACAATGAGCAGTTCTTC | CASSVREVPRYNEQFF
14 | NA | TRBJ2-5 | NA | TRBV18 | TGTGCCAGCTCGAACCAAGGGAAGCAAGAGACCCAGTACTTC | CASSNQGKQETQYF
13 | NA | TRBJ1-2 | NA | TRBV4-1 | TGCGCCAGCAGCCACTCCAAGGACTATGGCTACACCTTC | CASSHSKDYGYTF
14 | TRBD1 | TRBJ2-2 | NA | TRBV5-8 | TGTGCCAGCAACCACAGGGGGACCACCGGGGAGCTGTTTTTT | CASNHRGTTGELFF
12 | NA | TRBJ2-1 | once | TRBV12-3/TRBV12-4 | TGTGCCAGCAGTTCAACCAGGTATGAGCAGTTCTTC | CASSSTRYEQFF
16 | TRBD1 | TRBJ1-2 | NA | TRBV6-1 | TGTGCCAGCAGTGAACGGGGACAGTATACTAACTATGGCTACACCTTC | CASSERGQYTNYGYTF
15 | NA | TRBJ2-2 | NA | TRBV5-1 | TGCGCCAGCAGCTTGCGGGCAGGCCAGGGCGGGGAGCTGTTTTTT | CASSLRAGQGGELFF
15 | NA | TRBJ1-4 | NA | TRBV18 | TGTGCCAGCTCACCCGGACACTTAGATAATGAAAAACTGTTTTTT | CASSPGHLDNEKLFF
14 | TRBD1 | TRBJ2-5 | NA | TRBV14 | TGTGCCAGCAGCCTACCGGGACAGTTAGAAACCCAGTACTTC | CASSLPGQLETQYF
13 | NA | TRBJ1-2 | NA | TRBV19 | TGTGCCAGTAGTATAGGGAGGTCGGATGGCTACACCTTC | CASSIGRSDGYTF
15 | NA | TRBJ2-3 | NA | TRBV5-6 | TGTGCCAGCAGCTTGGCCGGTAGCGTAACAGATACGCAGTATTTT | CASSLAGSVTDTQYF
14 | TRBD2 | TRBJ2-7 | NA | TRBV5-4 | TGTGCCAGCAGCCTAGCGGGAGGGCCTTTCGAGCAGTACTTC | CASSLAGGPFEQYF
15 | NA | TRBJ1-3 | NA | TRBV7-9 | TGTGCCAGCAGCTACACCGGGACATCCGGAAACACCATATATTTT | CASSYTGTSGNTIYF
14 | NA | TRBJ2-7 | NA | TRBV6-5 | TGTGCCAGCAGTTACGGGGACCCTTTCTACGAGCAGTACTTC | CASSYGDPFYEQYF
12 | NA | TRBJ2-7 | NA | TRBV7-2 | TGTGCCAGCAGTTACTACTCCTACGAGCAGTACTTC | CASSYYSYEQYF
14 | NA | TRBJ1-1 | NA | TRBV5-1 | TGCGCCAGCAGCTTGGACGGTGTGAACACTGAAGCTTTCTTT | CASSLDGVNTEAFF
15 | NA | TRBJ2-5 | NA | TRBV5-1 | TGCGCCAGCAGGCAGGGAGAGTCTCCTGGCGAGACCCAGTACTTC | CASRQGESPGETQYF
15 | NA | TRBJ2-1 | NA | TRBV27 | TGTGCCAGTCGCCCCGGGGCGGGCTTAAAGGGGGAGCAGTTCTTC | CASRPGAGLKGEQFF